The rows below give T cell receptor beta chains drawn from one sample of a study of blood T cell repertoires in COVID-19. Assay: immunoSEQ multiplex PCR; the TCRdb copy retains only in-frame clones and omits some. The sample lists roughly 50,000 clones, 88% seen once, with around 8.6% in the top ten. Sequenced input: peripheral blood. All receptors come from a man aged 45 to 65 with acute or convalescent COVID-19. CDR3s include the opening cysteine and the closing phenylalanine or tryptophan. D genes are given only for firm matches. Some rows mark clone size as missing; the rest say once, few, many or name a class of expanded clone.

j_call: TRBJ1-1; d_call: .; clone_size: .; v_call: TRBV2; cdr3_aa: CASSEALNRQLGRGTEAFF; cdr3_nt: TGTGCCAGCAGTGAAGCGCTCAATCGGCAACTCGGACGGGGCACTGAAGCTTTCTTT
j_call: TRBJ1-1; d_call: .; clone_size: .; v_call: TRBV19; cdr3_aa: CASTPHRDPEAFF; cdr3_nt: TGTGCCAGTACCCCCCACAGGGACCCTGAAGCTTTCTTT
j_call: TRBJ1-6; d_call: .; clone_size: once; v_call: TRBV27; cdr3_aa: CASSYMDSNNSPLHF; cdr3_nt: TGTGCCAGCAGCTACATGGACAGTAATAATTCACCCCTCCACTTT
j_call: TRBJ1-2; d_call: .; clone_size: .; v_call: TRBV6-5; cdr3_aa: CASNPRRDFNYGYTF; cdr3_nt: TGTGCCAGCAATCCTAGGAGGGATTTTAACTATGGCTACACCTTC
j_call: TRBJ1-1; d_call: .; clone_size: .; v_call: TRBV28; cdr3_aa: CASSRRGLGTEAFF; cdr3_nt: TGTGCCAGCAGCCGGCGAGGGCTCGGGACTGAAGCTTTCTTT
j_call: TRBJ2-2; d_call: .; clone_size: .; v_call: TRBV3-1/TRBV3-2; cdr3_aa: CASSQGVRGGELFF; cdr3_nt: TGTGCCAGCAGCCAAGGGGTACGGGGCGGGGAGCTGTTTTTT
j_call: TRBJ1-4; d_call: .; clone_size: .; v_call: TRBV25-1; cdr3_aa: CASNSGNEKLFF; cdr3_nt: TGTGCCAGCAATTCGGGTAATGAAAAACTGTTTTTT
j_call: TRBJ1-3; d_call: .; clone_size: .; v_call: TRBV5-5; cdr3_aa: CASGPSGNTIYF; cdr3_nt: TGTGCCAGCGGCCCCTCAGGAAACACCATATATTTT
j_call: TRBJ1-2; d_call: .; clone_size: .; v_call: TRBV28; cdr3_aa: CASRQIYGYTF; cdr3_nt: TGTGCCAGCAGACAGATCTATGGCTACACCTTC
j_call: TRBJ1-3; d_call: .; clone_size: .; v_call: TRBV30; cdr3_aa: CAWNWTGMALSGNTIYF; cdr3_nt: TGTGCCTGGAACTGGACCGGGATGGCACTCTCTGGAAACACCATATATTTT
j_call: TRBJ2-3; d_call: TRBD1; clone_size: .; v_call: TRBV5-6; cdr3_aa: CASSLPGTGGSDTQYF; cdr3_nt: TGTGCCAGCAGCTTGCCGGGGACAGGGGGCTCAGATACGCAGTATTTT
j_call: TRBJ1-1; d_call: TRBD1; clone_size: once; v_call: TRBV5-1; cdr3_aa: CASSSTTGGTEAFF; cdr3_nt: TGCGCCAGCAGCTCGACTACAGGGGGTACTGAAGCTTTCTTT
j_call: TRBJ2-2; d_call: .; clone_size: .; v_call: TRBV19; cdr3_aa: CASRLLGGYTGELFF; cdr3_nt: TGTGCCAGTAGACTTCTAGGGGGTTACACCGGGGAGCTGTTTTTT
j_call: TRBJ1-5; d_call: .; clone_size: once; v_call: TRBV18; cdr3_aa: CASSPSPPMWHF; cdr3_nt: TGTGCCAGCTCACCTTCTCCTCCTATGTGGCATTTT
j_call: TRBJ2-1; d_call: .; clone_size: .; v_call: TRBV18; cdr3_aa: CASSPGLAGSYNEQFF; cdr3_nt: TGTGCCAGCTCACCCGGACTGGCGGGCTCCTACAATGAGCAGTTCTTC
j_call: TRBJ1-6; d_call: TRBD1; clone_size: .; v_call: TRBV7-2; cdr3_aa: CASSLEGTGANSPLHF; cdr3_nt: TGTGCCAGCAGCTTAGAAGGGACAGGGGCTAATTCACCCCTCCACTTT
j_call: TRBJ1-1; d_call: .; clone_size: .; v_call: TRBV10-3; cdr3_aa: CAISESGGQNTEAFF; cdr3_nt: TGTGCCATCAGTGAGTCTGGAGGGCAGAACACTGAAGCTTTCTTT
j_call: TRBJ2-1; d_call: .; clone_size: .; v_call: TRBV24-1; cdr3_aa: CATSDPNSSYNEQFF; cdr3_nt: TGTGCCACCAGTGATCCGAATAGCTCCTACAATGAGCAGTTCTTC
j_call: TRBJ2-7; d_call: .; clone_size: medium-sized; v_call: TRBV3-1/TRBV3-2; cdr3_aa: CASSRYGAYEQYF; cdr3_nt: TGTGCCAGCAGCCGTTACGGGGCCTACGAGCAGTACTTC
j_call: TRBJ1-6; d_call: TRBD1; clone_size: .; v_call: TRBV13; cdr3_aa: CASSFLGQGDSPLHF; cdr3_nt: TGTGCCAGCAGCTTTTTGGGACAGGGAGATTCACCCCTCCACTTT
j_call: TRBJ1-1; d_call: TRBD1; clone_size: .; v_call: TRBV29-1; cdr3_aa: CSVGGDKQGYTEAFF; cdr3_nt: TGCAGCGTTGGAGGGGATAAACAGGGGTACACTGAAGCTTTCTTT
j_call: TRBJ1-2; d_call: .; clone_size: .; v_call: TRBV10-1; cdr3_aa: CASSESEDSKTPLGYTF; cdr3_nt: TGCGCCAGCAGTGAGTCGGAGGACAGTAAGACTCCCTTAGGCTACACCTTC
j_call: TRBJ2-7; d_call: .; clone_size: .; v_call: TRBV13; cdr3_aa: CASSLQGLGHEQYF; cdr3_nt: TGTGCCAGCAGCTTACAGGGCTTGGGCCACGAGCAGTACTTC
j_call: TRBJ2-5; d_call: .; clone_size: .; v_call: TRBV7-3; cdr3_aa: CASSPGAGINGVTQYF; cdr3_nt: TGTGCCAGCAGCCCAGGCGCAGGGATAAACGGTGTGACCCAGTACTTC
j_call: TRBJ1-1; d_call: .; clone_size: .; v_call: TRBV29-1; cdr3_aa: CSVEKYAGANTEAFF; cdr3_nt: TGCAGCGTTGAGAAGTACGCAGGGGCGAACACTGAAGCTTTCTTT
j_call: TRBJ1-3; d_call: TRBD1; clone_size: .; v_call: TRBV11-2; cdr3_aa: CASSQTGTGNTIYF; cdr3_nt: TGTGCCAGCAGCCAGACAGGGACGGGAAACACCATATATTTT
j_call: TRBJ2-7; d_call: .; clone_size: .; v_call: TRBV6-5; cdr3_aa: CASSPGDSYEQYF; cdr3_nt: TGTGCCAGCAGTCCGGGGGACTCCTACGAGCAGTACTTC
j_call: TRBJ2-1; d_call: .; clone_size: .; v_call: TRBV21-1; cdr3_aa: CASSGTDRTTYNEQFF; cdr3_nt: TGTGCCAGCAGTGGGACCGACAGGACAACCTACAATGAGCAGTTCTTC
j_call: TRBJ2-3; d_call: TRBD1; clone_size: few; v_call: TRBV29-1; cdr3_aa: CSVVRDRGDTQYF; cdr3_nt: TGCAGCGTAGTCCGGGACAGGGGAGATACGCAGTATTTT